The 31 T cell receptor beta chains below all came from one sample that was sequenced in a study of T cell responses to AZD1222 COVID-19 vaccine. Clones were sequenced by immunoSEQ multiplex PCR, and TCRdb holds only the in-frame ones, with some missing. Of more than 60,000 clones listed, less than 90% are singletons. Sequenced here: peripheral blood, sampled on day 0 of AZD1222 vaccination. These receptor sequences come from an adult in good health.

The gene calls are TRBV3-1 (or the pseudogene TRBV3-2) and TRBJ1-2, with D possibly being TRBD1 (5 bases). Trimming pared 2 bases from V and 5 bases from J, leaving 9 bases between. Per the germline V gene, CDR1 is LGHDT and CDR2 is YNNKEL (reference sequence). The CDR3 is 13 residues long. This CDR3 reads CASSQMDIYGYTF. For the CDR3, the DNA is TGTGCCAGCAGCCAAATGGACATATATGGCTACACCTTC.

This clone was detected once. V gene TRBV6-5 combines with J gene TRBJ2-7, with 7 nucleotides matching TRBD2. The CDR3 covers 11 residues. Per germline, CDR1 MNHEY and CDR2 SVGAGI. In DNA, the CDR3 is TGTGCAGCAGGGAGGGACTACGAGCAGTACTTC. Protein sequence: CAAGRDYEQYF.

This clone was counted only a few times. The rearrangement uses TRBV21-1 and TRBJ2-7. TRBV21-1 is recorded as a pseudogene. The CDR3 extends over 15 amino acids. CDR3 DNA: TGTGCCAGCGGCGGGTTCGGCAGGGCCTCCTACGAGCAGTACTTC. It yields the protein CASGGFGRASYEQYF.

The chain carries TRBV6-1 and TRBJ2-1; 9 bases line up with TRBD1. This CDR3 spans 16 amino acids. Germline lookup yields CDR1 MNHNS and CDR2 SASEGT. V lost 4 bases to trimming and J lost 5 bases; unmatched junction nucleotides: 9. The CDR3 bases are TGTGCCAGCAGTGTCCCCCCGGGACAGGGAAACAATGAGCAGTTCTTC. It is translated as CASSVPPGQGNNEQFF.

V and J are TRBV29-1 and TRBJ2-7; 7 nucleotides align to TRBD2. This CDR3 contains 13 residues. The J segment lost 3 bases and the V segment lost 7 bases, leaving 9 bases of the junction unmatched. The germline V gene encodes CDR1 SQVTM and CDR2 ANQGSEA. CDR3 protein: CSAGAGLHYEQYF. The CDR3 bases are TGCAGCGCAGGAGCGGGACTACACTACGAGCAGTACTTC.

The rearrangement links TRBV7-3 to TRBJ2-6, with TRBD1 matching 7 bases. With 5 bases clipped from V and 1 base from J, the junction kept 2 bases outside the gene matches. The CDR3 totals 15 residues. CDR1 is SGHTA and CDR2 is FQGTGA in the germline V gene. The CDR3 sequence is CASSRQGSGANVLTF. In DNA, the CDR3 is TGTGCCAGCAGCCGACAGGGTTCTGGGGCCAACGTCCTGACTTTC.

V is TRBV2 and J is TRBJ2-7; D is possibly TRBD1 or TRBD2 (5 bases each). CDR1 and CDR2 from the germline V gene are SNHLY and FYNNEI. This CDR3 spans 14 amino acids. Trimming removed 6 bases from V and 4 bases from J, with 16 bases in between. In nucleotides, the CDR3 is TGTGCCAGCAGCCGCCGGGACCGGAGTTACGAGCAGTACTTC. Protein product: CASSRRDRSYEQYF. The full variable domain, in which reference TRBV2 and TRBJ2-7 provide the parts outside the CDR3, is EPEVTQTPSHQVTQMGQEVILRCVPISNHLYFYWYRQILGQKVEFLVSFYNNEISEKSEIFDDQFSVERPDGSNFTLKIRSTKLEDSAMYFCASSRRDRSYEQYFGPGTRLTVT.

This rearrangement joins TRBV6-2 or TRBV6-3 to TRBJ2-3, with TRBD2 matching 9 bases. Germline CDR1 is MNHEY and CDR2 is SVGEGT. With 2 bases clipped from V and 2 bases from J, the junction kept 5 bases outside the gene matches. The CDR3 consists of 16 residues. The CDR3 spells CASSYALAGNTDTQYF. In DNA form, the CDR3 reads TGTGCCAGCAGTTACGCTCTAGCGGGGAACACAGATACGCAGTATTTT.

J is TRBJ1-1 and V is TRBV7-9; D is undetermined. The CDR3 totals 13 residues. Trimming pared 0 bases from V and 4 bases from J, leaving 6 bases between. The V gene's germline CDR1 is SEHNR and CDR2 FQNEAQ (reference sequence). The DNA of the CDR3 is TGTGCCAGCAGCTTAGCCGAAATCACTGAAGCTTTCTTT. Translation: CASSLAEITEAFF.

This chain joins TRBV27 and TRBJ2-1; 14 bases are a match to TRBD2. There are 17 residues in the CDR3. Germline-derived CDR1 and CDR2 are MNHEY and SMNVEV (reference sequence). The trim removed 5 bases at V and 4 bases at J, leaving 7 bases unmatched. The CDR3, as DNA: TGTGCCAGCAGTCCTCGACTAGCGGGGGGGAAATACAATGAGCAGTTCTTC. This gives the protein CASSPRLAGGKYNEQFF.

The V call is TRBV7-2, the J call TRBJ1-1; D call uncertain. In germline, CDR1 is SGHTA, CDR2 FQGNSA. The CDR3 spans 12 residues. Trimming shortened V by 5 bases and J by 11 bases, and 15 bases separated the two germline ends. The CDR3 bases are TGTGCCAGCAGCGAACAAGGGTCGAAGGCTTTCTTT. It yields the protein CASSEQGSKAFF.

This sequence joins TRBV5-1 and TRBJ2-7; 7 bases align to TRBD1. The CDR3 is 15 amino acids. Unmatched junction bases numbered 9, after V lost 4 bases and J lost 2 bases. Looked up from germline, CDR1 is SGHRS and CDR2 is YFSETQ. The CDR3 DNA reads TGCGCCAGCAGCCTTCAACAGGGGCCAACCTACGAGCAGTACTTC. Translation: CASSLQQGPTYEQYF.

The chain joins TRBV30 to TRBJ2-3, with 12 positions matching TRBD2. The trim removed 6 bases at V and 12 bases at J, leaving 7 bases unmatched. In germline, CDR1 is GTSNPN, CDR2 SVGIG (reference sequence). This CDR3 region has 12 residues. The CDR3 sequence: CACWASGGAQYF. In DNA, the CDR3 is TGTGCCTGCTGGGCTAGCGGGGGGGCACAGTATTTT.

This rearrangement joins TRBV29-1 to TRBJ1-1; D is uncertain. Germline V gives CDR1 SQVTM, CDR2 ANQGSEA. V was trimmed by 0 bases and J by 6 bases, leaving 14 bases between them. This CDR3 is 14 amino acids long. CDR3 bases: TGCAGCGTTGAAGATTCTGGCAGGACGTCTGAAGCTTTCTTT. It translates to CSVEDSGRTSEAFF.

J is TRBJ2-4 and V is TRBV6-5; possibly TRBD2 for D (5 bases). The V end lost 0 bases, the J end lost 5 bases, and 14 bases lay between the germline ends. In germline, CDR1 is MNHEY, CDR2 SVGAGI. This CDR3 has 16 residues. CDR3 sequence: CASSYSFAMRENIQYF. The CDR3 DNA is TGTGCCAGCAGTTACTCGTTCGCGATGAGGGAAAACATTCAGTACTTC.

The DNA of the CDR3 is TGTGCCAGCAGCTTGGACAGGGGAAATGGTGGCTACACCTTC. It is translated as CASSLDRGNGGYTF. The chain carries TRBV7-9 and TRBJ1-2, with 9 bases fitting TRBD1. Germline V lookup: CDR1 SEHNR, CDR2 FQNEAQ (reference sequence). This CDR3 has 14 residues. After removal of 3 bases from V and 7 bases from J, the junction contained 6 bases not matched to a gene.

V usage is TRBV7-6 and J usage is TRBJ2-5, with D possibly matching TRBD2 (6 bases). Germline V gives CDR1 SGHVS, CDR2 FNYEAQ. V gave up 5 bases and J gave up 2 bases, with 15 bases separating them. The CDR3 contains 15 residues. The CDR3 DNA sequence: TGTGCCAGCAGCCCCCTCGGAGGGCCTCAAGAGACCCAGTACTTC. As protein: CASSPLGGPQETQYF. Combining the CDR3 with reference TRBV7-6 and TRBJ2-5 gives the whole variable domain GAGVSQSPRYKVTKRGQDVALRCDPISGHVSLYWYRQALGQGPEFLTYFNYEAQQDKSGLPNDRFSAERPEGSISTLTIQRTEQRDSAMYRCASSPLGGPQETQYFGPGTRLLVL.

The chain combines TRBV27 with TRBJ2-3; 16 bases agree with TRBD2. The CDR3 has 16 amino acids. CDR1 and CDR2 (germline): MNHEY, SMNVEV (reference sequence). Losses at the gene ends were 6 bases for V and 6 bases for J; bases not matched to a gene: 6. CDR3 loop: CASSPGLAGGRDTQYF. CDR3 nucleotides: TGTGCCAGCAGCCCGGGACTAGCGGGGGGGCGCGATACGCAGTATTTT.

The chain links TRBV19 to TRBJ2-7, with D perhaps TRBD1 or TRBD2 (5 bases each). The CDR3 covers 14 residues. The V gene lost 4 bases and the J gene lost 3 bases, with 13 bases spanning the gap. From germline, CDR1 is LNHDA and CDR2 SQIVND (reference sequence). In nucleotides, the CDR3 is TGTGCCAGTAGTACCCGGGACGCCAGCTACGAGCAGTACTTC. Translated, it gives CASSTRDASYEQYF.

CDR3 loop: CASSLRGQFSYEQYF. CDR3 DNA sequence: TGTGCCAGCTCACTTCGGGGACAGTTCTCCTACGAGCAGTACTTC. V and J are TRBV18 and TRBJ2-7; 7 bases agree with TRBD1. Germline V CDR1 and CDR2: KGHSH, LQKENI. The CDR3 length is 15 residues. V shed 4 bases, J shed 0 bases, and the junction held 6 bases outside the gene matches.

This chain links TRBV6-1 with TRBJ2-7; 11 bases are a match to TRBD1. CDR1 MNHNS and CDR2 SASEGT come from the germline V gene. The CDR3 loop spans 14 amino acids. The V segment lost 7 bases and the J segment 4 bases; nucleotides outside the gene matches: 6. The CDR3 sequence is CASIGQGAWYEQYF. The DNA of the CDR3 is TGTGCCAGCATTGGACAGGGGGCATGGTACGAGCAGTACTTC.

The CDR3 sequence is CASSLGLAGYLSYEQYF. The CDR3 DNA sequence: TGCGCCAGCAGCCTTGGACTAGCGGGGTACCTCTCCTACGAGCAGTACTTC. V usage is TRBV5-1 and J usage is TRBJ2-7; 12 bases fit TRBD2. The V gene's germline CDR1 is SGHRS and CDR2 YFSETQ. This CDR3 is built from 17 residues. The V segment lost 4 bases and the J segment 0 bases; nucleotides outside the gene matches: 8.

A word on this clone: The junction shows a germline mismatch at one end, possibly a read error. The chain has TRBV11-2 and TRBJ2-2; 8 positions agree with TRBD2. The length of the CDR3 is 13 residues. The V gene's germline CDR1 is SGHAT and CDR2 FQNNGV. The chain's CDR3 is CASSLERTGGVVF. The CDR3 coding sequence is TGTGCCAGCAGCTTAGAACGGACGGGGGGGGTTGTTTTT. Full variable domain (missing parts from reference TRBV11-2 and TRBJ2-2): EAGVAQSPRYKIIEKRQSVAFWCNPISGHATLYWYQQILGQGPKLLIQFQNNGVVDDSQLPKDRFSAERLKGVDSTLKIQPAKLEDSAVYLCASSLERTGGVVFGEGSRLTVL.

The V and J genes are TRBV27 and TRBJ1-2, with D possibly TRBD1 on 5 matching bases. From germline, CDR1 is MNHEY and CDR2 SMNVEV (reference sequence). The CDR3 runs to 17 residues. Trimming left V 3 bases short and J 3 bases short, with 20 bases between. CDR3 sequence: CASSFLKGQGVYYGYTF. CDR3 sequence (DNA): TGTGCCAGCAGTTTCTTAAAGGGGCAGGGCGTATACTATGGCTACACCTTC.

The CDR3 sequence: CASSLGSSTDTQYF. In DNA, the CDR3 is TGTGCCAGCAGCCTCGGTTCTAGCACAGATACGCAGTATTTT. This sequence joins TRBV3-1 (or the pseudogene TRBV3-2) and TRBJ2-3; D remains unclear. Germline CDR1 and CDR2: LGHDT and YNNKEL (reference sequence). V was cut by 4 bases and J by 0 bases, with 8 bases left in between. This CDR3 is built from 14 residues.

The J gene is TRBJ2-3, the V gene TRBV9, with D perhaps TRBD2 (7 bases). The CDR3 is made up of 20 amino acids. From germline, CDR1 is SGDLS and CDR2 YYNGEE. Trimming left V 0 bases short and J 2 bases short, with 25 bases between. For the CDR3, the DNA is TGTGCCAGCAGCGTAGGTGGAGGTGCGGGCGGGGGCAAGCCCACAGATACGCAGTATTTT. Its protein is CASSVGGGAGGGKPTDTQYF. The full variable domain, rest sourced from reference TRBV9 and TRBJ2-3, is DSGVTQTPKHLITATGQRVTLRCSPRSGDLSVYWYQQSLDQGLQFLIQYYNGEERAKGNILERFSAQQFPDLHSELNLSSLELGDSALYFCASSVGGGAGGGKPTDTQYFGPGTRLTVL.

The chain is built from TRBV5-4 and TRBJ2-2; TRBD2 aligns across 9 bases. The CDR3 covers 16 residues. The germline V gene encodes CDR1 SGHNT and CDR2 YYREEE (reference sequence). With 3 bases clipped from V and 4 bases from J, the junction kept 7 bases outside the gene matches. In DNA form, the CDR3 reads TGTGCCAGCAGCTCGGGGCTAGCGGGGCCCACCGGGGAGCTGTTTTTT. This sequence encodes CASSSGLAGPTGELFF.

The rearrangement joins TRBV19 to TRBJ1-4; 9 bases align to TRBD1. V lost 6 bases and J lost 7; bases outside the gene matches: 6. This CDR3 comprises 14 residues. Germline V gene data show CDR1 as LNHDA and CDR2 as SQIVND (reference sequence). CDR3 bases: TGTGCCAGTAGGATGGGACAGGGACGTGAAAAACTGTTTTTT. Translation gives CASRMGQGREKLFF.

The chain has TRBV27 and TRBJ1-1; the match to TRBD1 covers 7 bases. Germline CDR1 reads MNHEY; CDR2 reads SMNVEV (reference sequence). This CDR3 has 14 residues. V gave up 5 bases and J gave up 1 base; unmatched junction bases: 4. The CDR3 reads CASSKRTGNTEAFF. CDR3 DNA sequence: TGTGCCAGCAGTAAACGGACAGGGAACACTGAAGCTTTCTTT.

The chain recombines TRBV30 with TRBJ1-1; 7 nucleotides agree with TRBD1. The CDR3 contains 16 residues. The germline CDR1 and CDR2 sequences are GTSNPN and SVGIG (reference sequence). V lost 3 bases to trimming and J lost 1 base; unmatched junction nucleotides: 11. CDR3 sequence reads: CAWSQTYRGENTEAFF. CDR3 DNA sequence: TGTGCCTGGAGCCAAACCTACAGGGGTGAGAACACTGAAGCTTTCTTT.

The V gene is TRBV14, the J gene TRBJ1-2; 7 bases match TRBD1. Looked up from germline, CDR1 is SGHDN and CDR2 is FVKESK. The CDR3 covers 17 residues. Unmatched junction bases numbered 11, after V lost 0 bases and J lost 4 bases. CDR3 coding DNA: TGTGCCAGCAGCCAAGATCTAACAGGGGTGTATTCCTATGGCTACACCTTC. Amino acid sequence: CASSQDLTGVYSYGYTF.